This T cell receptor (beta chain) was sequenced for a study of T cell responses to AZD1222 COVID-19 vaccine. Study outcomes and limitations: Breadth and depth of Spike-specific TCRs rose after two AZD1222 doses.

TCRdb keeps only in-frame clones here, not all; method: immunoSEQ multiplex PCR. The sample carries nearly 90,000 clones, about 90% recorded once. As regards this clone: Antigen: not known.

This clonotype was sampled from an adult in good health. The sequenced sample was peripheral blood, obtained on day 0 of MenACWY control vaccination.

The CDR3 loop reads CASSGTSQETQYF. For the CDR3, the DNA is TGTGCCAGCAGCGGGACTAGTCAAGAGACCCAGTACTTC. The genes are TRBV9 and TRBJ2-5; 7 bases match TRBD2. The CDR3 is made up of 13 amino acids. CDR1 SGDLS and CDR2 YYNGEE come from the germline V gene. J lost 2 bases, V lost 3 bases, and 1 base had no gene match.